The clone carrying this T cell receptor beta chain has just a few counts. Antigen specificity is unknown. The unsorted libraries were produced from 2 million PBMCs held at -80 C. Whenever a sequencing run was performed, it yielded over 190 million TCR-beta sequences from 15-18 subjects. TCRdb independently ran MiXCR on the 5' RACE reads; one entry per CDR3 protein. The table has about 55,000 distinct CDR3 sequences, approximately 4.1% seen once. These data come from a study of neurological immune-mediated disorders. Study findings and constraints: None of the CDR3 amino acid sequences found in expanded clones was shared across subjects. This suggests that the TCR-beta repertoires were private in all groups.

Germline V gene data show CDR1 as MNHEY and CDR2 as SVGAGI. The V end was cut by 7 bases, the J end by 3 bases, with 11 bases between. The CDR3 runs 13 residues. The clonotype originates from a man between 45 and 60 years old with multiple sclerosis. The chain links TRBV6-5 to TRBJ2-3; D remains ambiguous. The material sequenced was PBMCs. CDR3 nucleotides: TGTGCCAGCACGGCTGGGGTTACAGATACGCAGTATTTT. This sequence encodes CASTAGVTDTQYF.